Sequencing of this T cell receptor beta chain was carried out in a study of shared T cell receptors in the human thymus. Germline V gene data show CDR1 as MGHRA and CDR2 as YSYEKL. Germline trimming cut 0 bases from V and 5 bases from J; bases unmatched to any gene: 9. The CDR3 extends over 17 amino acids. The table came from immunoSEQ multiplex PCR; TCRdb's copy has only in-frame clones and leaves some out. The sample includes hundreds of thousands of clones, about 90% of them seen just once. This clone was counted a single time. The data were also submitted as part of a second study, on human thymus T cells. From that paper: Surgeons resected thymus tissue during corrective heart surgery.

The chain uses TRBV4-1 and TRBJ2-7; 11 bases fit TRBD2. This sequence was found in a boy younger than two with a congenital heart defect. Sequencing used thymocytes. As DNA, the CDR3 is TGCGCCAGCAGCCAAGATGTGAATAGCGGGGGGGGAAACGAGCAGTACTTC. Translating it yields CASSQDVNSGGGNEQYF.